The 5 T cell receptor beta chains reported below all come from one sample, sequenced in a study of blood T cell repertoires in COVID-19. Assay used: immunoSEQ multiplex PCR; TCRdb lists only in-frame clones, some missing. The sample holds 200,000 to 250,000 clones, 87% seen once. Sequenced material: peripheral blood. These receptors originate from a woman between 18 and 30 years old who had recovered from COVID-19.

The rearrangement links TRBV9 to TRBJ2-7; 10 bases match TRBD2. CDR1 and CDR2 (germline): SGDLS, YYNGEE. The ends lost 0 bases at V and 1 base at J; junction bases unmatched: 1. The CDR3 runs 15 residues. The CDR3, as DNA: TGTGCCAGCAGCGTAGGAGCGGGAGGGTCCTACGAGCAGTACTTC. Its translation: CASSVGAGGSYEQYF. The entire variable domain, with the rest obtained from reference TRBV9 and TRBJ2-7, is as follows: DSGVTQTPKHLITATGQRVTLRCSPRSGDLSVYWYQQSLDQGLQFLIQYYNGEERAKGNILERFSAQQFPDLHSELNLSSLELGDSALYFCASSVGAGGSYEQYFGPGTRLTVT.

This chain connects TRBV6-5 to TRBJ2-7, with D possibly TRBD2 on 5 matching bases. Deletions cut 0 bases from V and 0 bases from J, with 12 bases between. The CDR3 length is 16 residues. CDR1 is MNHEY and CDR2 is SVGAGI in the germline V gene. The DNA for the CDR3 is TGTGCCAGCAGTTACTCGGGAGCGCCAAGCTCCTACGAGCAGTACTTC. Translated, it gives CASSYSGAPSSYEQYF.

J is TRBJ2-5 and V is TRBV15; D may be TRBD2 (5 bases). Germline V gene sequence: CDR1 LNHNV, CDR2 YYDKDF (reference sequence). The CDR3 consists of 17 residues. V lost 1 base, J lost 2 bases, and 17 bases lay in between. This CDR3 reads CATSRGGRSPTQETQYF. The CDR3 DNA reads as TGTGCCACCAGCAGAGGAGGGAGATCCCCCACACAAGAGACCCAGTACTTC.

This chain links TRBV19 with TRBJ2-1; 8 nucleotides agree with TRBD1. CDR3 length equals 16 residues. V gave up 6 bases and J gave up 9 bases; unmatched junction bases: 16. Germline lookup yields CDR1 LNHDA and CDR2 SQIVND (reference sequence). The CDR3 reads CASRTYGQGPASEQFF. The CDR3 region has the DNA TGTGCCAGTAGGACCTACGGACAGGGCCCTGCAAGTGAGCAGTTCTTC.

This rearrangement joins TRBV4-3 to TRBJ1-6; D is unclear. The V end lost 3 bases, the J end lost 10 bases, and 19 bases lay between the germline ends. This CDR3 is built from 16 residues. In germline, CDR1 is LGHNA, CDR2 YSLEER. The DNA of the CDR3 is TGCGCCAGCAGCCACATAATCCACGAACGAGGGTCACCCCTCCACTTT. Protein product: CASSHIIHERGSPLHF.